This T cell receptor beta chain derives from a study of blood T cell repertoires in COVID-19. Study context: Samples came from the United States, Italy and Spain, spanning acute and convalescent COVID-19.

V was pared by 4 bases and J by 1 base, with 7 bases of the junction left unmatched. The length of the CDR3 is 17 residues. As processed by the authors: It was from reference gene primer amplification that nucleated cell counts were estimated. The data were produced by immunoSEQ multiplex PCR, yet TCRdb's version contains in-frame clones alone and is incomplete. V and J calls and clone size follow that table, whereas D and trimming were derived from the DNA. Counted here are hundreds of thousands of clones, around 87% occurring once; the ten biggest clones make up roughly 2.3%. The age range of participants was about 18 to 90 years, with residence in more than 20 US areas. Cohorts were assigned according to the clinical history that participants reported.

This chain connects TRBV5-3 to TRBJ2-5; 13 positions agree with TRBD2. TRBV5-3 is reported as an ORF; its role is uncertain. This sequence was found in a woman between 18 and 30 years old who had recovered from COVID-19. Sequencing was done on a sample of PBMCs or T cells enriched from blood (not recorded which). The CDR3 DNA is TGTGCCAGAAGCCCTGGACTAGCGGGGGCCGCCCAAGAGACCCAGTACTTC. Translating gives CARSPGLAGAAQETQYF.